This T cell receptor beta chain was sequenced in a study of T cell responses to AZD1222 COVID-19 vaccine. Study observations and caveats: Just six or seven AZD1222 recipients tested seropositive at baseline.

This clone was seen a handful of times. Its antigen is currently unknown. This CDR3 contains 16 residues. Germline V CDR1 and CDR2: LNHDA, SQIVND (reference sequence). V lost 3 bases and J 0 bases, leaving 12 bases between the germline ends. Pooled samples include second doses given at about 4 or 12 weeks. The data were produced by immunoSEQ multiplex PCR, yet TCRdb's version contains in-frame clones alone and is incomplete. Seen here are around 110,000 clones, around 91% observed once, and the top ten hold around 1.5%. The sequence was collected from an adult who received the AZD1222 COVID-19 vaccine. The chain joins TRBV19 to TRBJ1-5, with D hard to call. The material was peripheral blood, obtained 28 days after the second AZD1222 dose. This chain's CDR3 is CASSIFVTLSNQPQHF. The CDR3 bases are TGTGCCAGTAGTATTTTTGTAACACTTAGCAATCAGCCCCAGCATTTT.